The sample holds a few counts of the clone carrying this T cell receptor beta chain. What it binds is unknown. This specimen comes from a study of T cell responses to AZD1222 COVID-19 vaccine. The data were produced by immunoSEQ multiplex PCR, yet TCRdb's version contains in-frame clones alone and is incomplete. The sample lists roughly 35,000 clones; 75% to 85% were seen once. Per germline, CDR1 LNHDA and CDR2 SQIVND (reference sequence). This CDR3 has 11 residues. The V end lost 4 bases, the J end lost 8 bases, and 8 bases lay between the germline ends. Study-wide results and caveats: The study reported that nearly half of spike-specific TCRs target unmutated variant regions. Most donors were white British, females outnumbered males, and clonal diversity was possibly underestimated.

The chain recombines TRBV19 with TRBJ1-2; D unclear. The starting material was peripheral blood, obtained 28 days after the second AZD1222 dose. This TCR was sampled from an adult who received the AZD1222 COVID-19 vaccine. The CDR3 sequence: CASSSGRGYTF. The DNA for the CDR3 is TGTGCCAGTAGTAGCGGGAGAGGCTACACCTTC.